These 26 T cell receptor beta chains originate from one sample sequenced in a study of regulatory T cells in long-lasting Graves disease. Time point described: newly diagnosed GD, antithyroid drugs for less than 3 months. Following extraction of RNA from PBMCs, that RNA was used to make the TCR library. Sequencing libraries for TCR beta were prepared with iRepertoire HTBI primers and Arm-PCR of CDR3 regions. TCRdb reprocessed the multiplex PCR reads with MiXCR, giving one entry per CDR3 protein. The sample lists about 400,000 distinct CDR3 sequences, 15% occurring once. In addition, the sample was reused for a study of T cells in Graves' hyperthyroidism and ophthalmopathy.

This specimen was peripheral blood mononuclear cells (PBMCs), taken at new diagnosis, from a patient treated with antithyroid drugs. These receptors all stem from a woman in her 40s with Graves disease.

V and J are TRBV5-5 and TRBJ2-2, with 12 bases fitting TRBD1. The CDR3 runs 16 residues. Germline assignment: CDR1 SGHKS and CDR2 YYEKEE (reference sequence). J was trimmed by 4 bases and V by 3 bases; bases with no gene match: 4. In DNA form, the CDR3 reads TGTGCCAGCAGCTCGGGACAGGGGGCTCGCACCGGGGAGCTGTTTTTT. Its protein product is CASSSGQGARTGELFF.

In its sample, this clonotype was seen a few times. The genes are TRBV12-3 or TRBV12-4 and TRBJ2-3; D is uncertain. CDR3 length: 16 amino acids. With 3 bases removed from V and 0 bases from J, the gap between germline ends came to 13 bases. The DNA for the CDR3 is TGTGCCAGCAGTTTTTCTGCTTCCGGGAGCACAGATACGCAGTATTTT. This encodes CASSFSASGSTDTQYF.

This clonotype appeared many times. The rearrangement uses TRBV15 and TRBJ2-3; 12 positions agree with TRBD2. The CDR3 extends over 16 amino acids. Losses at the gene ends were 0 bases for V and 5 bases for J; bases not matched to a gene: 3. Germline CDR1 and CDR2: LNHNV and YYDKDF (reference sequence). The CDR3 loop is CATSRDASGRGDTQYF. The CDR3 nucleotides read TGTGCCACCAGCAGAGATGCTAGCGGGAGGGGAGATACGCAGTATTTT.

This clonotype has just a few counts. The gene calls are TRBV6-5 and TRBJ1-2, with TRBD1 matching over 10 bases. The CDR3 is made up of 14 amino acids. Germline CDR1 reads MNHEY; CDR2 reads SVGAGI. V shed 4 bases and J 5 bases; nucleotides not matched to a gene: 4. The CDR3 region is CASSSPGQGYGYTF. The CDR3 DNA follows: TGTGCCAGCAGTTCTCCGGGACAGGGGTATGGCTACACCTTC.

This clonotype turned up a few times. The rearrangement uses TRBV6-5 and TRBJ2-6; D may be TRBD1 (6 bases). V lost 2 bases, J lost 1 base, and 12 bases lay in between. The CDR3 spans 17 residues. Per the germline V gene, CDR1 is MNHEY and CDR2 is SVGAGI. The CDR3 bases are TGTGCCAGCAGTTACGACAGGTGGGGGTCTGGGGCCAACGTCCTGACTTTC. Amino acid sequence: CASSYDRWGSGANVLTF.

This chain links TRBV28 with TRBJ1-5; no definite D call. The CDR3 loop spans 13 amino acids. The germline V gene has CDR1 MDHEN and CDR2 SYDVKM. V lost 4 bases and J 4 bases, leaving 8 bases between the germline ends. The CDR3 DNA follows: TGTGCCAGCAGTTCCACTCATAATCAGCCCCAGCATTTT. The encoded protein is CASSSTHNQPQHF. The full variable domain, completed using reference TRBV28 and TRBJ1-5, is DVKVTQSSRYLVKRTGEKVFLECVQDMDHENMFWYRQDPGLGLRLIYFSYDVKMKEKGDIPEGYSVSREKKERFSLILESASTNQTSMYLCASSSTHNQPQHFGDGTRLSIL.

This clonotype has only a few counts. Being one base from a much bigger clone, this may be a read error. The conserved final phenylalanine or tryptophan is absent from the CDR3, which likely points to a read error. The rearrangement uses TRBV11-2 and TRBJ1-1; no firm D call. Deletions cut 2 bases from V and 3 bases from J, with 7 bases between. The CDR3 extends over 13 amino acids. In germline, CDR1 is SGHAT, CDR2 FQNNGV. CDR3 nucleotides: TGTGCCAGCAGCTTATGGCCTTACACTGAAGCTTTCCTT. Amino acid sequence: CASSLWPYTEAFL.

This clonotype was picked up many times. One junction end does not reproduce the germline sequence, and a read error may be involved. The chain joins TRBV28 to TRBJ1-2; no firm D call. The CDR3 contains 15 residues. Germline V gene sequence: CDR1 MDHEN, CDR2 SYDVKM. This chain's CDR3 is CASRPPARPNFGYTF. The DNA of the CDR3 is TGTGCCAGCAGACCCCCCGCGCGGCCTAACTTTGGCTACACCTTC.

This clonotype was seen many times. The chain carries TRBV10-3 and TRBJ2-1; D perhaps matches TRBD1 (6 bases). V lost 4 bases and J 6 bases, leaving 16 bases between the germline ends. The CDR3 is 15 residues long. Germline lookup yields CDR1 ENHRY and CDR2 SYGVKD. The CDR3 spells CAISGLQGSGNEQFF. In DNA form, the CDR3 reads TGTGCCATCAGTGGACTCCAGGGGTCTGGCAATGAGCAGTTCTTC.

At least ten counts were recorded for this clonotype. V and J are TRBV2 and TRBJ2-2; weak D call: TRBD1 (6 bases). Trimming left V 1 base short and J 2 bases short, with 8 bases between. This CDR3 contains 15 residues. Germline V gene lookup returns CDR1 SNHLY and CDR2 FYNNEI. The CDR3 reads CASSEGTENTGELFF. The CDR3, as DNA: TGTGCCAGCAGTGAAGGGACAGAAAACACCGGGGAGCTGTTTTTT.

The sample holds many counts of this clonotype. The CDR3 coding sequence is TGTGCCAGCAGCTTTGAAGGGGACATTCAGTACTTC. This encodes CASSFEGDIQYF. The rearrangement joins TRBV7-9 to TRBJ2-4; possible D gene TRBD1, 5 bases. V was pared by 3 bases and J by 8 bases, with 8 bases between. The CDR3 is 12 amino acids. The germline V gene has CDR1 SEHNR and CDR2 FQNEAQ (reference sequence).

Details on this clonotype: A far larger clone lies a single base away; this is likely a read error. The chain uses TRBV12-3 or TRBV12-4 and TRBJ2-7, with 10 nucleotides matching TRBD2. This CDR3 is 16 amino acids long. Written as DNA, the CDR3 is TGTGCCAGCAGCATCCGAGGGGCTAGCGGGAGTCACGAGCAGCACTTC. Amino acids: CASSIRGASGSHEQHF.

Worth noting for this clonotype: Being one base from a much bigger clone, this may be a read error. The genes are TRBV28 and TRBJ2-2, with D perhaps assigned TRBD1 or TRBD2 (5 bases each). Germline CDR1 reads MDHEN; CDR2 reads SYDVKM. The CDR3 is 16 residues long. CDR3 DNA sequence: TGTGCCAGCAGTTTCAGTAGGGACCGCGACACCCGGGAGCTGTTTTTT. Translated, it gives CASSFSRDRDTRELFF.

The sample holds many counts of this clonotype. The chain recombines TRBV13 with TRBJ2-6, with D perhaps TRBD1 (5 bases). The germline V gene has CDR1 PRHDT and CDR2 FYEKMQ (reference sequence). Trimming took off 5 bases at V and 0 bases at J, with 11 bases between the two ends. This CDR3 is built from 16 residues. The CDR3 spells CASSTRQPSGANVLTF. In nucleotides, the CDR3 is TGTGCCAGCAGCACCCGACAGCCCTCTGGGGCCAACGTCCTGACTTTC.

The CDR3 loop reads CASSLTGALGTDTQYF. The CDR3 coding sequence is TGTGCCAGCAGCTTAACAGGGGCGTTGGGTACAGATACGCAGTATTTT. The V call is TRBV7-3, the J call TRBJ2-3; D may be TRBD1 (5 bases). The germline V gene encodes CDR1 SGHTA and CDR2 FQGTGA. The CDR3 sequence is 16 residues long. V lost 0 bases to trimming and J lost 3 bases, with 13 bases between them.

This clonotype was counted ten times or more. The gene calls are TRBV19 and TRBJ2-1; tentative D call: TRBD1 (6 bases). The CDR3 totals 20 residues. V gave up 5 bases and J gave up 2 bases, with 28 bases separating them. Germline loops: CDR1 LNHDA, CDR2 SQIVND (reference sequence). CDR3: CASSSPGDPQQARPYNEQFF. The CDR3 coding sequence is TGTGCCAGTAGTTCACCAGGGGACCCTCAACAGGCCCGACCCTACAATGAGCAGTTCTTC.

This clonotype was recorded at least ten times. This chain joins TRBV7-9 and TRBJ2-3, with 7 nucleotides matching TRBD2. The CDR3 is 12 residues long. CDR1 SEHNR and CDR2 FQNEAQ come from the germline V gene (reference sequence). V was pared by 6 bases and J by 6 bases, with 3 bases of the junction left unmatched. The CDR3 protein is CASRQTSDTQYF. Written as DNA, the CDR3 is TGTGCCAGCAGGCAGACTAGCGATACGCAGTATTTT.

The chain links TRBV28 to TRBJ2-1; 9 nucleotides line up with TRBD2. V was clipped by 2 bases and J by 9 bases; unmatched bases: 11. The CDR3 runs to 16 residues. Germline V gene sequence: CDR1 MDHEN, CDR2 SYDVKM. The CDR3 loop reads CASSLRSGGRVSEQFF. For the CDR3, the DNA is TGTGCCAGCAGTTTAAGGTCTGGCGGGAGGGTTAGTGAGCAGTTCTTC.

This clonotype has at least ten counts. V usage is TRBV12-3 or TRBV12-4 and J usage is TRBJ1-6; TRBD1 matches 12 bases. V trimming: 5 bases; J trimming: 14 bases; junction bases outside the gene matches: 13. The CDR3 spans 16 residues. CDR3 in DNA: TGTGCCAGCAGTCATTGGGACAGGGGGCCTTTTAGGGCCCTCCACTTT. Translation: CASSHWDRGPFRALHF.

This clonotype has ten or more counts. The chain combines TRBV19 with TRBJ2-7; the D gene is possibly TRBD1 (5 bases). CDR3 length: 12 amino acids. Germline values: CDR1 LNHDA, CDR2 SQIVND (reference sequence). Trimming cost V 9 bases and J 3 bases, with 12 bases left between them. The CDR3, as DNA: TGTGCCAGCAGTGTAGGGGACTACGAGCAGTACTTC. It is translated as CASSVGDYEQYF.

This clonotype turned up a few times. A read error may explain this, as a much larger clone is one base away. The gene calls are TRBV11-2 and TRBJ2-7; 10 bases line up with TRBD2. The CDR3 is 17 amino acids. Trimming took 5 bases from V and 7 from J; bases not matched to a gene: 17. Germline CDR1 and CDR2: SGHAT and FQNNGV. The CDR3 nucleotides are TGTGCCAGCAGCCCCCGGCCTAGCGGGAGTATCTACAATGAGCAGTACTTC. This gives the protein CASSPRPSGSIYNEQYF.

This clonotype was counted many times. The chain is built from TRBV12-3 or TRBV12-4 and TRBJ2-7, with TRBD2 matching over 7 bases. Trimming removed 3 bases from V and 5 bases from J; junction bases left unmatched: 4. The CDR3 totals 13 residues. The CDR3 loop reads CASSLAGGNEQYF. The CDR3 nucleotides are TGTGCCAGCAGTTTGGCCGGGGGGAACGAGCAGTACTTC.

This clonotype has ten or more counts. This chain connects TRBV28 to TRBJ2-1, with D unclear. The CDR3 sequence is 16 residues long. With 4 bases removed from V and 4 bases from J, the gap between germline ends came to 17 bases. Germline V gives CDR1 MDHEN, CDR2 SYDVKM. The CDR3 loop reads CASSSPAVSLYNEQFF. CDR3 bases: TGTGCCAGCAGTTCCCCAGCCGTCTCGCTATACAATGAGCAGTTCTTC.

This clonotype was counted many times. J is TRBJ2-7 and V is TRBV11-1, with 8 bases lining up with TRBD1. The length of the CDR3 is 14 residues. Germline V CDR1 and CDR2: SGHAT, FQDESV (reference sequence). J gave up 3 bases and V 4 bases, and 5 bases lay outside the gene matches. The CDR3 region is CASSSWTGSYEQYF. The CDR3 DNA is TGTGCCAGCAGCTCTTGGACAGGGAGCTACGAGCAGTACTTC.

The V gene is TRBV20-1, the J gene TRBJ2-1, with D perhaps TRBD2 (5 bases). This CDR3 has 15 amino acids. The V gene lost 6 bases and the J gene lost 3 bases, with 18 bases spanning the gap. Germline lookup yields CDR1 DFQATT and CDR2 SNEGSKA (reference sequence). The CDR3 sequence is CSARRWERNYNEQFF. In DNA form, the CDR3 reads TGCAGTGCCAGGAGGTGGGAGAGGAACTACAATGAGCAGTTCTTC.

V gene TRBV7-8 combines with J gene TRBJ2-7; TRBD2 matches 8 bases. The CDR3 is 14 residues long. The germline CDR1 and CDR2 sequences are SGHVS and FQNEAQ. J gave up 7 bases and V 5 bases, and 10 bases lay outside the gene matches. This CDR3 is CASSPRGGAREQYF. The CDR3 DNA is TGTGCCAGCAGCCCCCGGGGGGGGGCGCGTGAGCAGTACTTC.